This entry describes one T cell receptor (beta chain). Its antigen remains unidentified. Other DNA sequences in this sample translate to the same CDR3. This sample is drawn from a study of shared clonotypes between healthy human individuals. Study-wide results and caveats: A generally larger estimated richness was seen in naive subsets than in memory subsets. Only blood was sampled, and tissue TCR repertoires likely differ from blood ones.

The CDR3 extends over 15 amino acids. The J segment lost 5 bases and the V segment lost 3 bases, leaving 7 bases of the junction unmatched. Germline V CDR1 and CDR2: SGHRS, YFSETQ. Sequencing was performed with immunoSEQ multiplex PCR; in TCRdb, only in-frame clones are kept and a portion is missing. The sample yields around 2.5 million clones, over 85% seen once. This sequence joins TRBV5-1 and TRBJ2-7, with 11 bases lining up with TRBD2. What was sequenced was naive CD4+ T cells from PBMCs. Subset specified: CD45RA+ positively selected. This clonotype was obtained from a man between 18 and 29 years old in good health. Some clones in this sample may be carry-over from other donors' samples. CDR3 protein: CASSSLAGGPNEQYF. The CDR3 nucleotides read TGCGCCAGCAGCTCCTTAGCGGGAGGGCCAAACGAGCAGTACTTC.